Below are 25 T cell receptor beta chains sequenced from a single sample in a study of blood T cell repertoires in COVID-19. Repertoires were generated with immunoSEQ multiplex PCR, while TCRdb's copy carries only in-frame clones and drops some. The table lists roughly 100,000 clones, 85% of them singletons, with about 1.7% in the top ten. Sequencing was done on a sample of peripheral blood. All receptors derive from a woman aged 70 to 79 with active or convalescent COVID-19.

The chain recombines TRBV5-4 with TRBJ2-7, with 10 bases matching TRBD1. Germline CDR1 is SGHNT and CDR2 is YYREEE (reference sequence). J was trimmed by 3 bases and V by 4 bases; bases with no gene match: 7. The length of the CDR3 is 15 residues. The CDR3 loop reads CASSAGQGEHYEQYF. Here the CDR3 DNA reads TGTGCCAGCAGCGCTGGACAGGGGGAGCACTACGAGCAGTACTTC.

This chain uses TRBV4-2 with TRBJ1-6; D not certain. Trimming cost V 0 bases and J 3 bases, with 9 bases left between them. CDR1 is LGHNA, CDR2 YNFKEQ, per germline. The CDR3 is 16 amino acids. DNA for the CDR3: TGTGCCAGCAGCCAAGACCCACAGAACTATAATTCACCCCTCCACTTT. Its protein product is CASSQDPQNYNSPLHF.

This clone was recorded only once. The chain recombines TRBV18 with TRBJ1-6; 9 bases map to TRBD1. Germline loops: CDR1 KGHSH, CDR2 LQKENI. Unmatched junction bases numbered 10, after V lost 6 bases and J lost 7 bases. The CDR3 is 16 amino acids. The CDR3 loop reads CASSQEPGQGNSPLHF. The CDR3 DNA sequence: TGTGCCAGCTCCCAAGAACCGGGACAGGGCAATTCACCCCTCCACTTT. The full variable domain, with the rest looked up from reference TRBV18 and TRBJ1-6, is NAGVMQNPRHLVRRRGQEARLRCSPMKGHSHVYWYRQLPEEGLKFMVYLQKENIIDESGMPKERFSAEFPKEGPSILRIQQVVRGDSAAYFCASSQEPGQGNSPLHFGNGTRLTVT.

The CDR3 here is CASNRPGQEDEKLFF. The CDR3 DNA follows: TGTGCCAGCAACCGACCGGGACAGGAAGATGAAAAACTGTTTTTT. The chain combines TRBV28 with TRBJ1-4, with 8 bases identical to TRBD1. The V gene's germline CDR1 is MDHEN and CDR2 SYDVKM. The CDR3 spans 15 residues. With V trimmed by 7 bases and J by 6 bases, 10 bases remained unmatched.

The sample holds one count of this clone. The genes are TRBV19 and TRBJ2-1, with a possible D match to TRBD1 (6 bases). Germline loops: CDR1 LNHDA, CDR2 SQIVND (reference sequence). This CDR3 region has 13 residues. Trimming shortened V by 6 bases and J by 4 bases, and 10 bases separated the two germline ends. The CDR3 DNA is TGTGCCAGTAGCATCGGACAGTACAATGAGCAGTTCTTC. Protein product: CASSIGQYNEQFF.

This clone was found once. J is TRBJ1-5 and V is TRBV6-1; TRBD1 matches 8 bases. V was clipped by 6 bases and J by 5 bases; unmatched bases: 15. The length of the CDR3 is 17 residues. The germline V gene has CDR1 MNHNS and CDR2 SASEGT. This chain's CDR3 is CASSESIKDRVYQPQHF. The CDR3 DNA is TGTGCCAGCAGCGAAAGTATAAAGGACAGGGTCTATCAGCCCCAGCATTTT.

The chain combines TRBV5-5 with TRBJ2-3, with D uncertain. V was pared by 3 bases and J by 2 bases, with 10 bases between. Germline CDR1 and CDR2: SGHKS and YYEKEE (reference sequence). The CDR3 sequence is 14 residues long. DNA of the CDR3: TGTGCCAGCAGCTCGCTGAGCCTCACAGATACGCAGTATTTT. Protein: CASSSLSLTDTQYF.

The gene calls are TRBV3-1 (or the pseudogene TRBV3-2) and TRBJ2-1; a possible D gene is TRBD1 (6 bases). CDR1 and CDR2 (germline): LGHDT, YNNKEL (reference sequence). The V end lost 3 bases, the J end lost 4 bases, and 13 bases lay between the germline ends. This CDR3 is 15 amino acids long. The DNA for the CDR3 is TGTGCCAGCAGCCACTCCGACAGGACTTACAATGAGCAGTTCTTC. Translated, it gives CASSHSDRTYNEQFF.

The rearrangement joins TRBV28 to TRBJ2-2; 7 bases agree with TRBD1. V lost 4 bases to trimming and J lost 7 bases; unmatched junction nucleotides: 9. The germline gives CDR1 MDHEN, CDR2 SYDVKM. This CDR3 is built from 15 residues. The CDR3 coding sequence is TGTGCCAGCAGTTATGACAGGGTTGGTAGCGGGGAGCTGTTTTTT. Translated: CASSYDRVGSGELFF. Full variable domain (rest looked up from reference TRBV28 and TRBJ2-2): DVKVTQSSRYLVKRTGEKVFLECVQDMDHENMFWYRQDPGLGLRLIYFSYDVKMKEKGDIPEGYSVSREKKERFSLILESASTNQTSMYLCASSYDRVGSGELFFGEGSRLTVL.

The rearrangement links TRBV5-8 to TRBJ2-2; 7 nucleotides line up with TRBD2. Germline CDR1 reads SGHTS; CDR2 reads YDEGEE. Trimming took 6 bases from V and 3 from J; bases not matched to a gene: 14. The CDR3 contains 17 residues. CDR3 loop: CASTIRGVLADTGELFF. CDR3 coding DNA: TGTGCCAGCACCATAAGGGGCGTTCTAGCGGACACCGGGGAGCTGTTTTTT.

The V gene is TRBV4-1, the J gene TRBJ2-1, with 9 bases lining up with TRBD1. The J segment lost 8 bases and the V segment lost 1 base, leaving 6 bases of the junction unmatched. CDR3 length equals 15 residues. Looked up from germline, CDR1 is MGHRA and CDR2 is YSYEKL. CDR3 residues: CASSQAGTGLDEQFF. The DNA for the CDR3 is TGCGCCAGCAGCCAAGCAGGGACAGGGCTCGATGAGCAGTTCTTC.

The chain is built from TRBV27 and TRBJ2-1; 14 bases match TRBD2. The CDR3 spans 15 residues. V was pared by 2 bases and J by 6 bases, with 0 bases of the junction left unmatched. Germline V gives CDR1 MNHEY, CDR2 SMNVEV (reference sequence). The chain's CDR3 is CASSLGLAGGNEQFF. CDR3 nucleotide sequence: TGTGCCAGCAGTTTAGGACTAGCGGGAGGCAATGAGCAGTTCTTC.

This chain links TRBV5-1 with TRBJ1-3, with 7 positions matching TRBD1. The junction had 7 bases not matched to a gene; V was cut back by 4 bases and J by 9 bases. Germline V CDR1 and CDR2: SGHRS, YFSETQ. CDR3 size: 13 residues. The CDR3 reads CASSLGTVGTIYF. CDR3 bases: TGCGCCAGCAGCCTCGGGACAGTCGGCACCATATATTTT.

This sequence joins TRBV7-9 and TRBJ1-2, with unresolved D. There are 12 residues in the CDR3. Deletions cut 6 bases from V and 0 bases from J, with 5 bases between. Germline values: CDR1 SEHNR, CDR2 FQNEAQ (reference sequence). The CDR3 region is CASSDTNYGYTF. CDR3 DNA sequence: TGTGCCAGCAGTGACACTAACTATGGCTACACCTTC. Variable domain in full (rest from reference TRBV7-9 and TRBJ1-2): DTGVSQNPRHKITKRGQNVTFRCDPISEHNRLYWYRQTLGQGPEFLTYFQNEAQLEKSRLLSDRFSAERPKGSFSTLEIQRTEQGDSAMYLCASSDTNYGYTFGSGTRLTVV.

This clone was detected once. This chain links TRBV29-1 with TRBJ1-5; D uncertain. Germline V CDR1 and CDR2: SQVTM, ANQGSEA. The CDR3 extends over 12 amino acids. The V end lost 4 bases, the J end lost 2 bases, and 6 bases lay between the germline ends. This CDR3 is CSVGAGNQPQHF. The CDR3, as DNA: TGCAGCGTTGGGGCAGGCAATCAGCCCCAGCATTTT. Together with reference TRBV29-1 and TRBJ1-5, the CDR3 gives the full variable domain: SAVISQKPSRDICQRGTSLTIQCQVDSQVTMMFWYRQQPGQSLTLIATANQGSEATYESGFVIDKFPISRPNLTFSTLTVSNMSPEDSSIYLCSVGAGNQPQHFGDGTRLSIL.

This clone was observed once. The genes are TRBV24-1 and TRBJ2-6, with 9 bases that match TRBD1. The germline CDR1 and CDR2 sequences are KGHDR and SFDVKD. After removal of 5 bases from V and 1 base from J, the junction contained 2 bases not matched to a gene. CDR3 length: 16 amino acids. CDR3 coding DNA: TGTGCCACCAGTGGGGGACAGGGTTCTGGGGCCAACGTCCTGACTTTC. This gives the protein CATSGGQGSGANVLTF.

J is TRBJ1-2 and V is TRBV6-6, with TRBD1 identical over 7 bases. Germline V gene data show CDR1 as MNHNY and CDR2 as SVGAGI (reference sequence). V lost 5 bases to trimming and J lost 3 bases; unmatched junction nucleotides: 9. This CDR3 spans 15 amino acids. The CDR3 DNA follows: TGTGCCAGCAGTATTCGACAGGGTATCTACTATGGCTACACCTTC. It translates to CASSIRQGIYYGYTF.

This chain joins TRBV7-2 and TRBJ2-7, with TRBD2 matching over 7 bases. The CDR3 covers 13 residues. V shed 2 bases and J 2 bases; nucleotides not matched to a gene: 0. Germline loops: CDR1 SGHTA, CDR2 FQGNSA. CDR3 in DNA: TGTGCCAGCAGCTTACTAGCGGCCTACGAGCAGTACTTC. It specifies CASSLLAAYEQYF.

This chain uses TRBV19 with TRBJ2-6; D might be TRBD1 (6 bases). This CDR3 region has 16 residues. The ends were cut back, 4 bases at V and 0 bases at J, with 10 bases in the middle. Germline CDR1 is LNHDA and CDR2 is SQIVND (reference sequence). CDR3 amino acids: CASSRTAFSGANVLTF. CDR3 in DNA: TGTGCCAGTAGTAGGACAGCATTCTCTGGGGCCAACGTCCTGACTTTC.

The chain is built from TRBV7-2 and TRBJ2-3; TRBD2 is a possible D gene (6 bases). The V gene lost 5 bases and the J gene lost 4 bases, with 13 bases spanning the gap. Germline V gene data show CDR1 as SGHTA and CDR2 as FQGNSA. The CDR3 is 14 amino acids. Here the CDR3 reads CASSPNSGADTQYF. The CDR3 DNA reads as TGTGCCAGCAGCCCTAATTCGGGGGCAGATACGCAGTATTTT. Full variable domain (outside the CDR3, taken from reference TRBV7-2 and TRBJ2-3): GAGVSQSPSNKVTEKGKDVELRCDPISGHTALYWYRQSLGQGLEFLIYFQGNSAPDKSGLPSDRFSAERTGGSVSTLTIQRTQQEDSAVYLCASSPNSGADTQYFGPGTRLTVL.

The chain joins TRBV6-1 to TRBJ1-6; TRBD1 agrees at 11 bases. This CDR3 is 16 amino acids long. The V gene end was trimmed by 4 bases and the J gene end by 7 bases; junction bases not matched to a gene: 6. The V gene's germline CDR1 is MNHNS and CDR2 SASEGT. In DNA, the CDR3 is TGTGCCAGCAGTGGGCCCGGGACAGGGGGAAATTCACCCCTCCACTTT. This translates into CASSGPGTGGNSPLHF.

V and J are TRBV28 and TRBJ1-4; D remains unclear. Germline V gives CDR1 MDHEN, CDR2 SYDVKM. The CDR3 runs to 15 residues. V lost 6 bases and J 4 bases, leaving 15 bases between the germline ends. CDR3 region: CASSPASDDNEKLFF. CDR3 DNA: TGTGCCAGCAGCCCTGCGAGTGATGATAATGAAAAACTGTTTTTT.

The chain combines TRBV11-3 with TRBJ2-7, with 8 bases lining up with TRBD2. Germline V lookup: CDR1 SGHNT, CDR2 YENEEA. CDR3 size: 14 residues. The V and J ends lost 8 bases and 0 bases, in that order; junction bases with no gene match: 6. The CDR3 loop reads CASSRGGTSYEQYF. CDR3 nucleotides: TGTGCCAGCTCTCGCGGGGGGACCTCCTACGAGCAGTACTTC. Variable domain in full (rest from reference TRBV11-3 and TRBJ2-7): EAGVVQSPRYKIIEKKQPVAFWCNPISGHNTLYWYLQNLGQGPELLIRYENEEAVDDSQLPKDRFSAERLKGVDSTLKIQPAELGDSAVYLCASSRGGTSYEQYFGPGTRLTVT.

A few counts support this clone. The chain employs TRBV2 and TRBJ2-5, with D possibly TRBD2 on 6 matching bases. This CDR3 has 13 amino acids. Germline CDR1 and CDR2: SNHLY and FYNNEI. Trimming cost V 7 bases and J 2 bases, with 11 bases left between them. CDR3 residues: CASKTGDQETQYF. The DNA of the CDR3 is TGTGCCAGCAAAACGGGGGATCAAGAGACCCAGTACTTC.

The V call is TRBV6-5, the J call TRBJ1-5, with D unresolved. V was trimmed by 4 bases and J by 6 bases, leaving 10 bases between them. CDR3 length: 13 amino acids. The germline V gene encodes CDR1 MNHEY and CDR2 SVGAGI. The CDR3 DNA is TGTGCCAGCAGTTTTAGGGAGAGTCAGCCCCAGCATTTT. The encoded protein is CASSFRESQPQHF.